These 27 T cell receptor beta chains originate from one sample sequenced in a study of metastatic and nonmetastatic thyroid tumors. TCRdb ran MiXCR on the PCR reads. Of under 45,000 clones in the sample, 28% were seen once. No patient received treatment before thyroid surgery. Sequenced input: blood. These receptors all stem from a male donor with papillary thyroid cancer or a benign thyroid nodule (not recorded which). Some clones in this sample may be carry-over from other donors' samples.

This clone appeared many times. The chain joins TRBV28 to TRBJ1-2; D call uncertain. Trimming cost V 4 bases and J 1 base, with 4 bases left between them. CDR3 length: 12 amino acids. Germline CDR1 reads MDHEN; CDR2 reads SYDVKM. CDR3 loop: CASSWDNYGYTF. For the CDR3, the DNA is TGTGCCAGCAGTTGGGATAACTATGGCTACACCTTC.

This clone has more than one count but fewer than ten. This is likely a read error, given that the CDR3 carries no conserved phenylalanine or tryptophan at its end. The V and J genes are TRBV28 and TRBJ2-7; D is uncertain. In germline, CDR1 is MDHEN, CDR2 SYDVKM. This CDR3 has 13 residues. The CDR3 is CASGQAHSYDQYL. Here the CDR3 DNA reads TGTGCCAGCGGGCAGGCACACTCCTACGATCAGTACCTC.

This clone was recorded at least ten times. This sequence joins TRBV20-1 and TRBJ2-3; tentatively, D is TRBD2 (6 bases). Germline lookup yields CDR1 DFQATT and CDR2 SNEGSKA (reference sequence). This CDR3 region has 16 residues. Trimming left V 4 bases short and J 5 bases short, with 22 bases between. CDR3 loop: CSAIPGTLVFGDTQYF. DNA for the CDR3: TGCAGTGCTATACCGGGGACTCTGGTTTTTGGAGATACGCAGTATTTT.

This clone was seen many times. The genes are TRBV6-1 and TRBJ2-3; D is unresolved. The CDR3 runs to 15 residues. In germline, CDR1 is MNHNS, CDR2 SASEGT. Trimming cost V 5 bases and J 1 base, with 13 bases left between them. The CDR3 protein is CASSRPLSGTDTQYF. In DNA, the CDR3 is TGTGCCAGCAGTCGCCCCCTGTCGGGCACAGATACGCAGTATTTT.

This clone was found many times. A read error is possible here, since a much larger clone lies one base away. Other nucleotide sequences in the sample specify the same CDR3. The CDR3 DNA is TGTGCCAGTAGCGTAGATGAGCACAATGAGCAATTCTTC. Amino acids: CASSVDEHNEQFF. The chain is built from TRBV6-2 or TRBV6-3 and TRBJ2-1; TRBD2 is a possible D gene (5 bases). Germline V gene lookup returns CDR1 MNHEY and CDR2 SVGEGT. The CDR3 is made up of 13 amino acids.

This clone showed up just once. The chain's CDR3 is CASSLVGVRETQYF. The DNA of the CDR3 is TGTGCCAGCAGCTTAGTTGGCGTGCGAGAGACCCAGTACTTC. The rearrangement uses TRBV7-9 and TRBJ2-5; D gene ambiguous. Deletions cut 1 base from V and 4 bases from J, with 10 bases between. This CDR3 contains 14 residues. Germline values: CDR1 SEHNR, CDR2 FQNEAQ (reference sequence).

V gene TRBV24-1 combines with J gene TRBJ2-7; D is undetermined. V dropped 4 bases and J dropped 3 bases, with 6 bases sitting between them. Germline V gene data show CDR1 as KGHDR and CDR2 as SFDVKD. This CDR3 has 12 residues. Here the CDR3 DNA reads TGTGCCACCAGTGACCAGAACTACGAGCAGTACTTC. Protein sequence: CATSDQNYEQYF.

There are a few counts of this clone. The chain combines TRBV6-1 with TRBJ2-2, with 7 bases identical to TRBD1. V trimming: 6 bases; J trimming: 1 base; junction bases outside the gene matches: 8. Germline-derived CDR1 and CDR2 are MNHNS and SASEGT. CDR3 length: 16 amino acids. The CDR3 coding sequence is TGTGCCAGCAGAGAGCCGGGACAGAGGAACACCGGGGAGCTGTTTTTT. It yields the protein CASREPGQRNTGELFF.

The chain is built from TRBV7-2 and TRBJ2-3, with 11 positions matching TRBD1. After removal of 6 bases from V and 4 bases from J, the junction contained 0 bases not matched to a gene. Looked up from germline, CDR1 is SGHTA and CDR2 is FQGNSA. CDR3 length: 13 amino acids. In nucleotides, the CDR3 is TGTGCCAGCAGGGACAGGGGGCCAGATACGCAGTATTTT. Protein: CASRDRGPDTQYF.

This clone was recorded once. The junction departs from the called germline gene at one end, perhaps through a read error. CDR3 amino acids: CASSLTGTSGNGQFF. In nucleotides, the CDR3 is TGTGCCAGCAGTCTAACCGGGACTAGCGGAAATGGGCAGTTCTTC. V and J are TRBV7-8 and TRBJ2-1, with TRBD2 matching over 11 bases. The germline V gene encodes CDR1 SGHVS and CDR2 FQNEAQ. The CDR3 runs to 15 residues.

With regard to this clone: One base away lies a much larger clone, so this may be a sequencing read error. In DNA form, the CDR3 reads TGTGCCAGCAGCTTAGCGGATGGGGGACAGTGCCCCTACGAGCAGTACTTC. Protein: CASSLADGGQCPYEQYF. This chain links TRBV11-1 with TRBJ2-7, with 7 bases identical to TRBD1. This CDR3 is built from 17 residues. Germline-derived CDR1 and CDR2 are SGHAT and FQDESV (reference sequence). The trim removed 0 bases at V and 2 bases at J, leaving 10 bases unmatched.

This clone was recorded many times. The chain recombines TRBV20-1 with TRBJ2-7; D may be TRBD2 (5 bases). The CDR3 runs to 14 residues. The ends were cut back, 3 bases at V and 0 bases at J, with 12 bases in the middle. Germline CDR1 is DFQATT and CDR2 is SNEGSKA (reference sequence). CDR3 sequence reads: CSASLAGSSYEQYF. For the CDR3, the DNA is TGCAGTGCTAGTTTGGCGGGCTCCTCCTACGAGCAGTACTTC.

The rearrangement joins TRBV6-1 to TRBJ2-7; D might be TRBD1 (5 bases). Germline assignment: CDR1 MNHNS and CDR2 SASEGT. The V gene lost 8 bases and the J gene lost 5 bases, with 13 bases spanning the gap. The CDR3 runs 12 residues. The CDR3 DNA reads TGTGCCAGCCAGGGATTGCCTAACGAGCAGTACTTC. Amino acid sequence: CASQGLPNEQYF.

This clone was seen only a few times. The rearrangement uses TRBV27 and TRBJ1-2; D may be TRBD1 (6 bases). The V end was cut by 6 bases, the J end by 6 bases, with 14 bases between. This CDR3 has 13 amino acids. CDR1 MNHEY and CDR2 SMNVEV come from the germline V gene (reference sequence). CDR3 nucleotides: TGTGCCAGCAGCCTCGGGCAGGGGAATGGCTACACCTTC. It encodes CASSLGQGNGYTF.

The chain couples TRBV28 to TRBJ2-6; the D gene is possibly TRBD1 (6 bases). Germline V gene lookup returns CDR1 MDHEN and CDR2 SYDVKM. Between the trimmed V and J ends, which lost 4 bases and 1 base, there was a span of 11 bases. This CDR3 has 16 amino acids. The CDR3 bases are TGTGCCAGCAGTTCCGCTACAGGGTCTGGGGCCAACGTCCTGACTTTC. Translating it yields CASSSATGSGANVLTF.

The V and J genes are TRBV7-9 and TRBJ2-7; D unclear. Germline CDR1 SEHNR, CDR2 FQNEAQ (reference sequence). CDR3 length: 13 amino acids. Trimming removed 8 bases from V and 3 bases from J, with 14 bases in between. DNA of the CDR3: TGTGCCAGCGGATTACCCCGACACTACGAGCAGTACTTC. Residues: CASGLPRHYEQYF.

The gene calls are TRBV15 and TRBJ2-7; D gene uncertain. Germline V gene lookup returns CDR1 LNHNV and CDR2 YYDKDF (reference sequence). CDR3 length: 14 amino acids. V was pared by 1 base and J by 3 bases, with 10 bases between. The CDR3 loop reads CATSRAGLGYEQYF. The CDR3 DNA is TGTGCCACCAGCAGAGCGGGTCTGGGCTACGAGCAGTACTTC.

This clone was seen ten or more times. The V call is TRBV7-2, the J call TRBJ2-5; perhaps TRBD1 as D (5 bases). The CDR3 runs 14 residues. CDR1 SGHTA and CDR2 FQGNSA come from the germline V gene. Trimming pared 5 bases from V and 4 bases from J, leaving 14 bases between. The CDR3: CASSLEAGLETQYF. The CDR3 DNA sequence: TGTGCCAGCAGCCTAGAGGCAGGGTTAGAGACCCAGTACTTC.

Regarding this clone: At one end, the junction sequence differs from germline, possibly due to a read error. The rearrangement links TRBV2 to TRBJ2-1, with D unresolved. The V gene's germline CDR1 is SNHLY and CDR2 FYNNEI. This CDR3 comprises 16 residues. The CDR3: CASSYLDRSSYNEHFF. Written as DNA, the CDR3 is TGTGCCAGCAGTTATCTGGACCGCAGCTCCTACAATGAGCACTTCTTC.

Only a few counts were recorded for this clone. The chain's CDR3 is CATSRDSEGTIYF. CDR3 sequence (DNA): TGTGCCACCAGCAGAGATTCGGAGGGGACCATATATTTT. The chain combines TRBV15 with TRBJ1-3, with D tentatively TRBD1 (5 bases). The CDR3 sequence is 13 residues long. The germline gives CDR1 LNHNV, CDR2 YYDKDF (reference sequence). Trimming shortened V by 0 bases and J by 10 bases, and 10 bases separated the two germline ends.

V is TRBV19 and J is TRBJ2-2, with 7 bases identical to TRBD1. V gave up 7 bases and J gave up 5 bases; unmatched junction bases: 10. CDR3 length: 15 amino acids. Germline values: CDR1 LNHDA, CDR2 SQIVND (reference sequence). CDR3 amino acids: CASTTEGRGTGELFF. The CDR3 coding sequence is TGTGCCAGTACCACTGAGGGCAGGGGGACCGGGGAGCTGTTTTTT.

Worth noting for this clone: At one of its ends the junction is not consistent with the germline gene, which may arise from a read error. The chain links TRBV6-5 to TRBJ2-1, with 7 nucleotides matching TRBD1. The CDR3 contains 15 residues. Per the germline V gene, CDR1 is MNHEY and CDR2 is SVGAGI. Here the CDR3 reads CSSSSRDSRSNEQFF. DNA for the CDR3: TGTTCCAGCAGTTCCCGGGACAGCCGAAGCAATGAGCAGTTCTTC.

The chain couples TRBV12-3 or TRBV12-4 to TRBJ1-6; D uncertain. The V end was cut by 6 bases, the J end by 15 bases, with 24 bases between. The CDR3 totals 15 residues. The CDR3 is CASSFTTPGCGYLHF. The CDR3 DNA sequence: TGTGCCAGCAGCTTTACCACCCCCGGTTGTGGTTACCTCCACTTT.

This clone was seen a handful of times. V and J are TRBV6-2 or TRBV6-3 and TRBJ2-1; 14 bases are a match to TRBD2. The germline gives CDR1 MNHEY, CDR2 SVGEGT. The CDR3 contains 16 residues. V dropped 2 bases and J dropped 6; count of bases not matched to a gene: 3. CDR3 sequence reads: CASSYGGLAGVNEQFF. As DNA, the CDR3 is TGTGCCAGCAGTTACGGGGGACTAGCGGGAGTCAATGAGCAGTTCTTC.

This clone was seen many times. The rearrangement joins TRBV29-1 to TRBJ1-2; 7 nucleotides line up with TRBD1. CDR1 SQVTM and CDR2 ANQGSEA come from the germline V gene. The J segment lost 3 bases and the V segment lost 4 bases, leaving 8 bases of the junction unmatched. The CDR3 has 14 amino acids. The CDR3 DNA sequence: TGCAGCGTTGGCTTACAGGGGAATGACTATGGCTACACCTTC. This codes for CSVGLQGNDYGYTF.

This chain uses TRBV2 with TRBJ2-3; a weak D match, TRBD1 (7 bases). Germline V gene lookup returns CDR1 SNHLY and CDR2 FYNNEI. The CDR3 extends over 14 amino acids. V lost 3 bases, J lost 4 bases, and 11 bases lay in between. The CDR3 here is CASSETRGADTQYF. The DNA of the CDR3 is TGTGCCAGCAGTGAGACCAGGGGGGCAGATACGCAGTATTTT.

Turning to this clone: Lacking the conserved final phenylalanine or tryptophan, this CDR3 likely reflects a read error. This sequence joins TRBV15 and TRBJ1-5, with D tentatively TRBD1 (5 bases). CDR3 size: 18 residues. With 2 bases removed from V and 1 base from J, the gap between germline ends came to 18 bases. CDR1 is LNHNV, CDR2 YYDKDF, per germline (reference sequence). The CDR3 loop reads CATSRPGAGFRSNQPQHL. The CDR3 bases are TGTGCCACCAGCAGACCCGGTGCAGGGTTTAGAAGCAATCAGCCCCAGCATCTT.